This TCR beta chain was observed in a study of regulatory T cells in long-lasting Graves disease. Study-level findings and limits: Favoring TRBV28, TRBJ1-2 and TRBJ2-5 was a feature seen in persistent disease.

Time point noted: newly diagnosed GD, antithyroid drugs for less than 3 months. From RNA extracted from PBMCs, the TCR library was made. This clonotype was detected many times. Antigen unknown. Through Arm-PCR of CDR3 regions and iRepertoire HTBI primers, TCR beta libraries were built. TCRdb ran MiXCR on the multiplex PCR reads and lists one entry per CDR3 protein. The sample yields more than 350,000 distinct CDR3 sequences, about 15% seen once. V lost 2 bases, J lost 5 bases, and 12 bases stayed unmatched. CDR3 length equals 17 residues. CDR1 is KGHSH and CDR2 is LQKENI in the germline V gene. The sample also formed part of further work on T cells in Graves' hyperthyroidism and ophthalmopathy. That work adds: The TCR CDR3 was amplified in a first-round RT-PCR using the HTBI primer set.

Sample: peripheral blood mononuclear cells (PBMCs), taken at new diagnosis, from a patient treated with antithyroid drugs. The V gene is TRBV18, the J gene TRBJ1-1; TRBD1 agrees at 9 bases. The clonotype originates from a woman aged 25 to 39 with Graves disease. The CDR3 DNA is TGTGCCAGCTCACCAAAGGACAGGGGTTTGGGAGAGACTGAAGCTTTCTTT. Its protein is CASSPKDRGLGETEAFF.